This TCR beta chain was profiled in a study of blood T cell repertoires in COVID-19. Study at large: COVID-19 samples collected from the United States, Italy and Spain covered acute and convalescent phases. Sample material is recorded as cDNA or gDNA derived from T cells, B-cell-depleted T cells, or PBMCs.

Per the study methods: Nucleated cell counts were estimated from reference gene primer amplification. The data were produced by immunoSEQ multiplex PCR, yet TCRdb's version contains in-frame clones alone and is incomplete. The V and J calls and clone size come from that table; D and trimming were worked out from the DNA. The sample carries around 140,000 clones, nearly 85% recorded once. The V gene's germline CDR1 is LGHDT and CDR2 YNNKEL (reference sequence). Trimming pared 5 bases from V and 11 bases from J, leaving 14 bases between. This CDR3 contains 12 residues. In its sample, this clone was seen once.

This TCR came from a human donor in a cohort sampled during active COVID-19. What was sequenced was peripheral blood. The V and J genes are TRBV3-1 (or the pseudogene TRBV3-2) and TRBJ2-3, with D possibly being TRBD2 (6 bases). CDR3 in DNA: TGTGCCAGCAGCTCCGGGACTTGGGGGCAGTATTTT. It encodes CASSSGTWGQYF.